This T cell receptor beta chain emerged from a study of shared clonotypes between healthy human individuals. At the level of the study: Donors consisted of two women and three men between 18 and 49.

Study-wide results and limits: In having few donors, the study represented limited genetic and exposure-history diversity.

Repertoires were generated with immunoSEQ multiplex PCR, while TCRdb's copy carries only in-frame clones and drops some. The sample has roughly 2,300,000 clones, under 95% seen once. This CDR3 is 15 amino acids long. The J segment lost 6 bases and the V segment lost 4 bases, leaving 8 bases of the junction unmatched. Germline CDR1 SSHAT, CDR2 FNYEAQ (reference sequence). CD4+ cells yielded CD45RA+ naive and CD45RA-negative memory subsets. This clone came up once. The antigen is unknown. The clonotype comes from a man younger than 30 in good health. Some clones in this sample may be carry-over from other donors' samples. This sequence joins TRBV7-7 and TRBJ2-3; the match to TRBD1 covers 9 bases. Source material: naive CD4+ T cells from PBMCs. Documented subset: CD45RA+ positively selected. CDR3 sequence: CASSSRTGEPDTQYF. The CDR3 DNA is TGTGCCAGCAGCTCTCGGACAGGGGAACCCGATACGCAGTATTTT.